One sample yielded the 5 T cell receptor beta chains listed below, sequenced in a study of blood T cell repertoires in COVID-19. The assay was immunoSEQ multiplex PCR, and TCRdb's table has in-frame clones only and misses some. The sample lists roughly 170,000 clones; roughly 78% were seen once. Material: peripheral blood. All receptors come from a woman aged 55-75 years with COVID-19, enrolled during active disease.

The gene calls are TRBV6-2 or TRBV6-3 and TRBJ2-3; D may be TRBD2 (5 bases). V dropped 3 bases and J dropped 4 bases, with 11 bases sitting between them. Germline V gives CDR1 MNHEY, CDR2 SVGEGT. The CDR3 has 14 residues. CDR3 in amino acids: CASSYSSGADTQYF. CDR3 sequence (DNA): TGTGCCAGCAGTTATTCGAGCGGTGCAGATACGCAGTATTTT.

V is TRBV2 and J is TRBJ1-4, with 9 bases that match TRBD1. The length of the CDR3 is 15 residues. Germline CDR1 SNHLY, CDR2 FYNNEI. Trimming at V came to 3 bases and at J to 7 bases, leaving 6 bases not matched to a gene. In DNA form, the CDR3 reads TGTGCCAGCAGTGATGGGACAGGGATAACTGAAAAACTGTTTTTT. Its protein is CASSDGTGITEKLFF.

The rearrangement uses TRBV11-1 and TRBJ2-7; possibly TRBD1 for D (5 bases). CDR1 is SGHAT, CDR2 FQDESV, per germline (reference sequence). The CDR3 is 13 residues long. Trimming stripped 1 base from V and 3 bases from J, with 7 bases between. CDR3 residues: CASSLGQNYEQYF. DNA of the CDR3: TGTGCCAGCAGCTTAGGACAGAACTACGAGCAGTACTTC.

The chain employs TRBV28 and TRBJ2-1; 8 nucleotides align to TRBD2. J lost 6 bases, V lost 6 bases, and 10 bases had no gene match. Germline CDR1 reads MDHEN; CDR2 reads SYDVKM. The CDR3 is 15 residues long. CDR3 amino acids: CASRLGGAGSNEQFF. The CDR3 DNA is TGTGCCAGCAGACTCGGGGGGGCAGGTAGCAATGAGCAGTTCTTC. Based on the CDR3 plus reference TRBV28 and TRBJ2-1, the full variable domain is DVKVTQSSRYLVKRTGEKVFLECVQDMDHENMFWYRQDPGLGLRLIYFSYDVKMKEKGDIPEGYSVSREKKERFSLILESASTNQTSMYLCASRLGGAGSNEQFFGPGTRLTVL.

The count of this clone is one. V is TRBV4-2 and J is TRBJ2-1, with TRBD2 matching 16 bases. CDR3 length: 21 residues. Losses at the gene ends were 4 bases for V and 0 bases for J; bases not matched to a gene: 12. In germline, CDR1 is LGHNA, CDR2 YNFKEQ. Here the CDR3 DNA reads TGTGCCAGCAGCCCAGGAGCCGGGACTAGCGGGAGGGGGAGCTCCTACAATGAGCAGTTCTTC. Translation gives CASSPGAGTSGRGSSYNEQFF.